In its sample, the clone carrying this TCR beta chain was seen many times. These data belong to a study of regulatory T cells in long-lasting Graves disease. Time point here: newly diagnosed GD, antithyroid drugs for less than 3 months. The TCR library was made from RNA extracted from PBMCs. Trimming took 4 bases from V and 5 from J, leaving 14 bases between them. Germline-derived CDR1 and CDR2 are MNHEY and SVGEGT. The CDR3 covers 14 residues. Arm-PCR of CDR3 regions with iRepertoire HTBI primers generated TCR beta libraries. Each CDR3 protein is one row after TCRdb ran MiXCR on the multiplex PCR reads. In the table there are fewer than 500,000 distinct CDR3 sequences, roughly 17% of which are singletons. The sample was also linked to a second study, of T cells in Graves' hyperthyroidism and ophthalmopathy.

Specimen: peripheral blood mononuclear cells (PBMCs), collected at new diagnosis, from a patient treated with antithyroid drugs. This chain connects TRBV6-2 or TRBV6-3 to TRBJ2-5; D perhaps matches TRBD1 (6 bases). This TCR derives from a man aged 35 to 55 with Graves disease. In nucleotides, the CDR3 is TGTGCCAGCAGTTCCATACAGGGTCGGGAGACCCAGTACTTC. It yields the protein CASSSIQGRETQYF.